The 8 T cell receptor beta chains listed next were all sequenced from one sample in a study of early T cells in non-severe SARS-CoV-2 infection. TCRdb independently ran MiXCR on the 5' RACE reads; one entry per CDR3 protein. This table has under 60,000 distinct CDR3 sequences, 5.6% appearing once. The sequencing sample was made of whole blood. The source of these receptors is an adult who was a healthcare worker with PCR-confirmed SARS-CoV-2 infection or an uninfected control (not recorded which).

This clonotype has at least ten counts. The CDR3 loop reads CASSIAPGQGAGNQPQHF. DNA for the CDR3: TGTGCCAGTAGTATCGCCCCGGGACAGGGGGCCGGCAATCAGCCCCAGCATTTT. The chain joins TRBV19 to TRBJ1-5, with TRBD1 matching 12 bases. V gave up 3 bases and J gave up 2 bases; unmatched junction bases: 8. CDR3 length equals 18 residues. Germline V gene lookup returns CDR1 LNHDA and CDR2 SQIVND (reference sequence).

The sample holds many counts of this clonotype. V and J are TRBV7-3 and TRBJ2-1, with a tentative D call TRBD2 (5 bases). This CDR3 is 13 amino acids long. V lost 1 base and J 11 bases, leaving 12 bases between the germline ends. Germline V gives CDR1 SGHTA, CDR2 FQGTGA. In nucleotides, the CDR3 is TGTGCCAGCAGCTTAAGCCAGTGGGAGAAGCAGTTCTTC. Translating it yields CASSLSQWEKQFF.

The V gene is TRBV11-3, the J gene TRBJ2-1; unclear D gene. Germline values: CDR1 SGHNT, CDR2 YENEEA. With 4 bases removed from V and 7 bases from J, the gap between germline ends came to 8 bases. The CDR3 loop spans 12 amino acids. CDR3 bases: TGTGCCAGCAGCTCGAACTCAAATGAGCAGTTCTTC. This sequence encodes CASSSNSNEQFF.

This clonotype came up many times. The chain employs TRBV10-1 and TRBJ1-6; no definite D call. V lost 5 bases, J lost 4 bases, and 12 bases lay in between. Germline V lookup: CDR1 WNHNN, CDR2 SYGVQD (reference sequence). The CDR3 length is 15 residues. The CDR3 DNA reads as TGCGCCAGCAGTATGAGGAACAGTTATAATTCACCCCTCCACTTT. This translates into CASSMRNSYNSPLHF.

Concerning this clonotype: Given a much more abundant clone one base away, this may be a read error. The V call is TRBV27, the J call TRBJ1-4; 7 positions agree with TRBD1. This CDR3 spans 14 amino acids. Germline V gene lookup returns CDR1 MNHEY and CDR2 SMNVEV (reference sequence). The CDR3, as DNA: TGTGCCAGCAGCAGACAGGGAACGAGAAAGAAACTGTCTTTT. It codes for CASSRQGTRKKLSF.

The table lists this clonotype with many counts. The J gene is TRBJ2-5, the V gene TRBV10-2, with 7 bases that match TRBD2. V shed 4 bases and J 3 bases; nucleotides not matched to a gene: 2. The germline CDR1 and CDR2 sequences are WSHSY and SAAADI. The CDR3 runs 13 residues. The CDR3 is CASSGLAEETQYF. Here the CDR3 DNA reads TGCGCCAGCAGTGGGCTAGCGGAAGAGACCCAGTACTTC.

There are many counts of this clonotype. The rearrangement joins TRBV19 to TRBJ2-1, with D tentatively TRBD2 (5 bases). The V gene's germline CDR1 is LNHDA and CDR2 SQIVND (reference sequence). The length of the CDR3 is 14 residues. Trimming left V 3 bases short and J 7 bases short, with 13 bases between. This chain's CDR3 is CASSIFGVVNEQFF. The CDR3, as DNA: TGTGCCAGTAGTATCTTCGGGGTCGTGAATGAGCAGTTCTTC.

In this sample, this clonotype turned up many times. This chain connects TRBV20-1 to TRBJ2-1, with unresolved D. This CDR3 contains 12 residues. The ends were cut back, 5 bases at V and 3 bases at J, with 8 bases in the middle. Germline V lookup: CDR1 DFQATT, CDR2 SNEGSKA (reference sequence). The CDR3 spells CSALSFYNEQFF. The CDR3, as DNA: TGCAGTGCTCTATCCTTCTACAATGAGCAGTTCTTC.